One sample yielded the 10 T cell receptor beta chains listed below, sequenced in a study of T cells after yellow fever vaccination (dated by TCRdb to about 2019). This sample's treatment or condition label indicates: live attenuated yellow fever vaccine strain. The library relied on 5' RACE. Sequencing was carried out with an Illumina NovaSeq 6000. The raw public reads went through TCRdb reprocessing: fastp at Q25, MiXCR clone calling, in-frame beta chains kept. Rows merge per CDR3 protein into single entries with the most common DNA and genes. In this sample the table shows nearly 300,000 distinct CDR3 sequences, roughly 9% of which occur a single time. The top ten constitute about 3.7% of the sample. This sample comprised CD4+ T cells sorted from PBMCs, obtained 5 days after the yellow fever booster vaccination. These receptors were obtained from a man between 18 and 29 years old who received the YFV17D yellow fever vaccine.

The chain carries TRBV5-1 and TRBJ2-7; possibly TRBD1 for D (6 bases). The CDR3 is 13 amino acids. V dropped 4 bases and J dropped 2 bases, with 10 bases sitting between them. Germline values: CDR1 SGHRS, CDR2 YFSETQ. This CDR3 is CASSVGTTYEQYF. The DNA of the CDR3 is TGCGCCAGCAGCGTGGGGACAACCTACGAGCAGTACTTC.

The chain recombines TRBV10-2 with TRBJ2-5; 12 bases match TRBD2. With V trimmed by 6 bases and J by 1 base, 3 bases remained unmatched. The CDR3 is 15 amino acids. Germline V gives CDR1 WSHSY, CDR2 SAAADI. The CDR3 nucleotides read TGCGCCAGCAGAGGACTAGCGGGGATCCAAGAGACCCAGTACTTC. This encodes CASRGLAGIQETQYF.

This clonotype was detected ten times or more. V is TRBV4-1 and J is TRBJ1-5, with no clear D. Germline values: CDR1 MGHRA, CDR2 YSYEKL. The CDR3 totals 16 residues. V was trimmed by 0 bases and J by 1 base, leaving 10 bases between them. The CDR3 DNA follows: TGCGCCAGCAGCCAAGAACTCAGCCCGAGCAATCAGCCCCAGCATTTT. This encodes CASSQELSPSNQPQHF.

The rearrangement links TRBV29-1 to TRBJ2-4; D ambiguous. V lost 1 base, J lost 0 bases, and 4 bases lay in between. The germline V gene has CDR1 SQVTM and CDR2 ANQGSEA. The CDR3 spans 13 residues. CDR3 residues: CSVEGTAKNIQYF. For the CDR3, the DNA is TGCAGCGTTGAAGGGACAGCCAAAAACATTCAGTACTTC.

This clonotype showed up many times. The chain has TRBV27 and TRBJ1-1; TRBD1 matches at 9 bases. This CDR3 comprises 17 residues. Germline lookup yields CDR1 MNHEY and CDR2 SMNVEV (reference sequence). The ends lost 5 bases at V and 3 bases at J; junction bases unmatched: 13. As DNA, the CDR3 is TGTGCCAGCAGTCTGTCTTCGCCGGGACAGGGTTACACTGAAGCTTTCTTT. This translates into CASSLSSPGQGYTEAFF.

This clonotype has more than one count but fewer than ten. The chain employs TRBV6-2 or TRBV6-3 and TRBJ1-2; 7 bases agree with TRBD1. The CDR3 loop spans 12 amino acids. The germline CDR1 and CDR2 sequences are MNHEY and SVGEGT. V lost 9 bases, J lost 4 bases, and 5 bases stayed unmatched. CDR3 bases: TGTGCCAGTGGGGACAGAATCTATGGCTACACCTTC. Translation gives CASGDRIYGYTF.

This clonotype came up a few times. CDR3 DNA: TGCAGTGCTATCCACCCTTCGACAGGGGGCGAGACCCAGTACTTC. It translates to CSAIHPSTGGETQYF. J is TRBJ2-5 and V is TRBV20-1; 10 bases align to TRBD1. The ends lost 4 bases at V and 5 bases at J; junction bases unmatched: 10. CDR3 size: 15 residues. Germline assignment: CDR1 DFQATT and CDR2 SNEGSKA (reference sequence).

This clonotype was seen a few times. The chain links TRBV15 to TRBJ2-3; maybe TRBD2 (5 bases). Germline assignment: CDR1 LNHNV and CDR2 YYDKDF (reference sequence). Trimming removed 3 bases at V and 5 bases at J, with 21 bases between. This CDR3 has 17 amino acids. The CDR3: CATSSADVAAGLDTQYF. The CDR3, as DNA: TGTGCCACCAGCAGTGCAGATGTTGCGGCCGGACTAGATACGCAGTATTTT.

This clonotype was observed a few times. This sequence joins TRBV24-1 and TRBJ2-1, with D hard to call. Trimming stripped 6 bases from V and 3 bases from J, with 5 bases between. The CDR3 runs 12 residues. The germline V gene encodes CDR1 KGHDR and CDR2 SFDVKD. The CDR3 nucleotides read TGTGCCACCAGTTTGAGCTACAATGAGCAGTTCTTC. Its protein is CATSLSYNEQFF.

In this sample, this clonotype turned up many times. The CDR3 DNA follows: TGTGCCAGCAGAGGCAATCAGGGGGCCTATAGCAATCAGCCCCAGCATTTT. Protein sequence: CASRGNQGAYSNQPQHF. The V call is TRBV2, the J call TRBJ1-5; TRBD1 matches at 8 bases. The CDR3 sequence is 17 residues long. V shed 6 bases and J 0 bases; nucleotides not matched to a gene: 10. Germline loops: CDR1 SNHLY, CDR2 FYNNEI. The variable domain in full, with the rest retrieved from reference TRBV2 and TRBJ1-5, is EPEVTQTPSHQVTQMGQEVILRCVPISNHLYFYWYRQILGQKVEFLVSFYNNEISEKSEIFDDQFSVERPDGSNFTLKIRSTKLEDSAMYFCASRGNQGAYSNQPQHFGDGTRLSIL.